This TCR beta chain was sequenced in a study of T-cell memory formation after mild COVID-19. This clonotype was observed a handful of times. TCRdb itself ran the 5' RACE reads through MiXCR, one entry per CDR3 protein. The data show approximately 350,000 distinct CDR3 sequences, 14% seen once. The CDR3 loop spans 16 amino acids. The V gene's germline CDR1 is SGHRS and CDR2 YFSETQ. With 0 bases removed from V and 0 bases from J, the gap between germline ends came to 10 bases. The TCR sequence derives from a man between 18 and 35 years old who had mild COVID-19 (a few samples of this study predate the infection). Cell type and time point are not known. The sequenced sample was PBMCs or a T cell subset sorted from them (not recorded which). The V gene is TRBV5-1, the J gene TRBJ1-3; maybe TRBD1 (5 bases). The CDR3 spells CASSLVGQGSGNTIYF. In DNA form, the CDR3 reads TGCGCCAGCAGCTTGGTGGGGCAGGGCTCTGGAAACACCATATATTTT. The full variable domain, with the rest looked up from reference TRBV5-1 and TRBJ1-3, is KAGVTQTPRYLIKTRGQQVTLSCSPISGHRSVSWYQQTPGQGLQFLFEYFSETQRNKGNFPGRFSGRQFSNSRSEMNVSTLELGDSALYLCASSLVGQGSGNTIYFGEGSWLTVV.